The sequence of this T cell receptor beta chain was determined in a study of blood T cell repertoires in COVID-19. CDR3 length equals 15 residues. Germline CDR1 is MDHEN and CDR2 is SYDVKM. The junction had 8 bases not matched to a gene; V was cut back by 4 bases and J by 10 bases. Profiling relied on immunoSEQ multiplex PCR, and the TCRdb table lists in-frame clones only, not all of them. Of more than 250,000 clones in the sample, around 89% are singletons; the top ten hold 0.95% to 1.5%. The sequence was obtained from a woman aged 40-49 years with acute COVID-19. The chain carries TRBV28 and TRBJ1-6, with TRBD1 matching over 9 bases. The sequencing sample was made of PBMCs or T cells enriched from blood (not recorded which). CDR3 nucleotide sequence: TGTGCCAGCAGTTCACCTGGGACAGGGAAGTCACCCCTCCACTTT. It yields the protein CASSSPGTGKSPLHF.